One sample yielded the 5 T cell receptor beta chains listed below, sequenced in a study of blood T cell repertoires in COVID-19. Here immunoSEQ multiplex PCR was the method, and the copy in TCRdb shows in-frame clones only, minus some. The table lists 85,000 to 110,000 clones, approximately 80% of them singletons. Sequencing was done on a sample of peripheral blood. The receptors stem from a human donor in a cohort sampled during active or convalescent COVID-19.

A few counts support this clone. The chain recombines TRBV4-3 with TRBJ2-7; TRBD2 agrees at 10 bases. Per germline, CDR1 LGHNA and CDR2 YSLEER. J was trimmed by 6 bases and V by 4 bases; bases with no gene match: 9. This CDR3 is 15 amino acids long. The CDR3 nucleotides are TGCGCCAGCAGCCTCGGAAGCGGGGGGGTAGCCGAGCAGTACTTC. It is translated as CASSLGSGGVAEQYF.

This sequence joins TRBV28 and TRBJ2-5, with 13 bases fitting TRBD2. The junction had 5 bases not matched to a gene; V was cut back by 5 bases and J by 5 bases. The CDR3 runs to 15 residues. Germline V lookup: CDR1 MDHEN, CDR2 SYDVKM. The CDR3 region has the DNA TGTGCCAGCAGTCGGACTAGCGGGGGTGTGGAGACCCAGTACTTC. The encoded protein is CASSRTSGGVETQYF.

On this clone: Mismatch with germline at one junction end may stem from a read error. The chain uses TRBV19 and TRBJ2-2; the match to TRBD1 covers 11 bases. The CDR3 spans 16 residues. In germline, CDR1 is LNHDA, CDR2 SQIVND (reference sequence). The CDR3 nucleotides read TGTGCCAGTAGCATAGGACAGGGGGCAAACACCGGGGAGCTGTTTTTT. Encoded protein: CASSIGQGANTGELFF.

The V call is TRBV7-9, the J call TRBJ2-6, with 7 bases lining up with TRBD1. This CDR3 has 18 amino acids. V was clipped by 1 base and J by 0 bases; unmatched bases: 6. The germline CDR1 and CDR2 sequences are SEHNR and FQNEAQ (reference sequence). The CDR3 loop reads CASSLVGTAISGANVLTF. The DNA for the CDR3 is TGTGCCAGCAGCTTAGTCGGGACAGCCATCTCTGGGGCCAACGTCCTGACTTTC. Combining the CDR3 with reference TRBV7-9 and TRBJ2-6 gives the whole variable domain DTGVSQNPRHKITKRGQNVTFRCDPISEHNRLYWYRQTLGQGPEFLTYFQNEAQLEKSRLLSDRFSAERPKGSFSTLEIQRTEQGDSAMYLCASSLVGTAISGANVLTFGAGSRLTVL.

This clone was seen just once. The rearrangement joins TRBV5-4 to TRBJ1-2, with TRBD1 as a possible D gene (6 bases). This CDR3 contains 13 residues. V lost 0 bases and J 8 bases, leaving 11 bases between the germline ends. Germline lookup yields CDR1 SGHNT and CDR2 YYREEE (reference sequence). CDR3 protein: CASSLAGAWGYTF. CDR3 sequence (DNA): TGTGCCAGCAGCTTGGCAGGGGCCTGGGGCTACACCTTC.